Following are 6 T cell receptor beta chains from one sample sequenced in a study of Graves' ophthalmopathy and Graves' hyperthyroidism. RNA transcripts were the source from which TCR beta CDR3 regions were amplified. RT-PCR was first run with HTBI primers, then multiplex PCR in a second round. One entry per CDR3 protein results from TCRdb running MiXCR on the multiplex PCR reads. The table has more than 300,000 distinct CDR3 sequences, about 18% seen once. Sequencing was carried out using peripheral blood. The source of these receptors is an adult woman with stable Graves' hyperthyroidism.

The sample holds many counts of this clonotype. The CDR3 spells CASSTRQGARTGELFF. The DNA of the CDR3 is TGTGCCAGCAGCACGCGACAGGGGGCACGTACCGGGGAGCTGTTTTTT. The rearrangement uses TRBV7-2 and TRBJ2-2; 10 bases line up with TRBD1. V shed 5 bases and J 5 bases; nucleotides not matched to a gene: 8. This CDR3 is 16 amino acids long. Germline loops: CDR1 SGHTA, CDR2 FQGNSA.

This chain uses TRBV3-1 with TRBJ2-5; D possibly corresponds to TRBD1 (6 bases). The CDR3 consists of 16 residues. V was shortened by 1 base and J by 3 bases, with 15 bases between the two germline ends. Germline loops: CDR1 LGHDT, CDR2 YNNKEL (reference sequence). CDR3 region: CASSQVTGWGEETQYF. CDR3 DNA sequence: TGTGCCAGCAGCCAAGTCACAGGGTGGGGTGAAGAGACCCAGTACTTC.

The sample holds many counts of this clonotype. CDR3 nucleotides: TGTGCCTGGAGTTTTCAGGACAGCTATGGCTACACCTTC. It specifies CAWSFQDSYGYTF. The J gene is TRBJ1-2, the V gene TRBV30; tentative D call: TRBD1 (6 bases). Germline values: CDR1 GTSNPN, CDR2 SVGIG (reference sequence). The CDR3 is 13 residues long. V was pared by 2 bases and J by 4 bases, with 11 bases between.

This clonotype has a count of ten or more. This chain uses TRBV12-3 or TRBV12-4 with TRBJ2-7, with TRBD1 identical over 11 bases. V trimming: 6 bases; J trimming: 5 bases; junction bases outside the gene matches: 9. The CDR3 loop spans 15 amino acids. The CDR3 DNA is TGTGCCAGCAGCGTACCGGGACAGGGGGTCCACGAGCAGTACTTC. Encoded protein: CASSVPGQGVHEQYF.

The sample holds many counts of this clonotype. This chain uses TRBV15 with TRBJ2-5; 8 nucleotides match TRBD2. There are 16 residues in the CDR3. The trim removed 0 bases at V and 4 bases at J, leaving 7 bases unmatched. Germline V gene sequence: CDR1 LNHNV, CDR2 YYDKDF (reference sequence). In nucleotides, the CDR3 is TGTGCCACCAGCAGAGAAAGGGCGGGAGGACGAGAGACCCAGTACTTC. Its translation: CATSRERAGGRETQYF.

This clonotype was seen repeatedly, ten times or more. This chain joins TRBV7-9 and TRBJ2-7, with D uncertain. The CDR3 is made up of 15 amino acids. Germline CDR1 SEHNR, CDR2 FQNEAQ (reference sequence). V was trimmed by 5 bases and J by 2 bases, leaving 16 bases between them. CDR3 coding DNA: TGTGCCAGCAGCCGCACAGAATTGGTACCCTACGAGCAGTACTTC. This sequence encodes CASSRTELVPYEQYF.